A single sample gave rise to the 5 T cell receptor beta chains below, sequenced in a study of spatial heterogeneity in lung cancer. Time point described: sample taken at primary tumor resection. General observations from the study: It was found that expanded intratumoral alpha and beta TCR counts tracked tumor mutation counts.

These TCRs' antigens remain unknown. TCRdb used MiXCR to reprocess the 5' RACE reads, holding one entry per CDR3 protein. Here the sample spans around 20,000 distinct CDR3 sequences, about 2.7% being singletons. The sample was lung tumor tissue, taken at surgery. Receptors originate from a male donor with early-stage non-small cell lung cancer.

At least ten counts were recorded for this clonotype. Here the CDR3 reads CASSLLPHQPQHF. DNA of the CDR3: TGTGCCAGCAGCCTCCTTCCCCATCAGCCCCAGCATTTT. The V and J genes are TRBV2 and TRBJ1-5; the D is unclear. This CDR3 is 13 amino acids long. Germline V gene data show CDR1 as SNHLY and CDR2 as FYNNEI. V was clipped by 6 bases and J by 5 bases, with 11 bases between them.

Ten or more counts support this clonotype. CDR3 sequence (DNA): TGTGCCAGCAGGGCGGGGCCGGACATTGAAAAACTGTTTTTT. It yields the protein CASRAGPDIEKLFF. V usage is TRBV6-6 and J usage is TRBJ1-4; TRBD1 might be the D (5 bases). CDR1 is MNHNY, CDR2 SVGAGI, per germline (reference sequence). The CDR3 has 14 residues. V gave up 6 bases and J gave up 7 bases, with 15 bases separating them.

In its sample, this clonotype was seen many times. The V gene is TRBV3-1, the J gene TRBJ2-3, with D perhaps TRBD1 (5 bases). Germline V gene sequence: CDR1 LGHDT, CDR2 YNNKEL (reference sequence). Deletions cut 4 bases from V and 0 bases from J, with 8 bases between. This CDR3 comprises 14 residues. CDR3 nucleotide sequence: TGTGCCAGCAGCCCCCGACAGAGCACAGATACGCAGTATTTT. Amino acid sequence: CASSPRQSTDTQYF.

This clonotype occurred many times. The chain joins TRBV12-3 or TRBV12-4 to TRBJ1-5; perhaps TRBD1 as D (5 bases). The CDR3 is made up of 13 amino acids. The ends were cut back, 6 bases at V and 5 bases at J, with 11 bases in the middle. DNA for the CDR3: TGTGCCAGCAGGGCCCAGGGTGATCAGCCCCAGCATTTT. Translation gives CASRAQGDQPQHF.

By sample share, this clonotype is medium-sized. The chain uses TRBV11-1 and TRBJ2-7; D call uncertain. This CDR3 has 14 amino acids. The germline gives CDR1 SGHAT, CDR2 FQDESV (reference sequence). Trimming took 5 bases from V and 1 from J, leaving 12 bases between them. The CDR3 DNA reads TGTGCCAGCAGCCAAATCCTGGGGTCCTACGAGCAGTACTTC. This encodes CASSQILGSYEQYF.